This TCR beta chain was sequenced for a study of beta chain features in type 1 diabetes. This CDR3 comprises 14 residues. CDR1 is LNHDA, CDR2 SQIVND, per germline (reference sequence). Germline trimming cut 7 bases from V and 6 bases from J; bases unmatched to any gene: 5. What was sequenced were expressed TCRB transcripts, since all of the isolated RNA had been reverse transcribed. Sequencing used immunoSEQ multiplex PCR; TCRdb keeps in-frame clones, though not all of them. The sample includes 970,000 or so clones, 15% to 20% seen only once; the top ten take about 0.02%. As regards this clone: The antigen remains undetermined.

Study results and caveats: More deletions and fewer insertions at VDJ junctions were found in patients with type 1 diabetes.

The TCR comes from a woman between 18 and 30 years old in good health. The sequencing input was naive CD4+ T cells from blood. The chain carries TRBV19 and TRBJ2-2; TRBD1 matches at 10 bases. The chain's CDR3 is CASIGTGAAGELFF. The CDR3 nucleotides read TGTGCCAGTATAGGGACAGGGGCGGCCGGGGAGCTGTTTTTT.